What follows are 14 T cell receptor beta chains derived from one specimen sequenced in a study of shared clonotypes between healthy human individuals. Method: immunoSEQ multiplex PCR; TCRdb's copy keeps in-frame clones and lacks some. Altogether around 2.1 million clones are present, about 94% being singletons, with the ten largest covering 0.1% to 0.15%. The sequenced sample consisted of naive CD4+ T cells sorted from blood. The subset denotes: CD45RA+ positively selected. Source of these receptors: a man younger than 35 in good health.

The chain carries TRBV7-9 and TRBJ2-6; D unclear. The length of the CDR3 is 16 residues. Trimming left V 5 bases short and J 0 bases short, with 11 bases between. Germline V CDR1 and CDR2: SEHNR, FQNEAQ (reference sequence). This chain's CDR3 is CASSQLHLSGANVLTF. The CDR3 nucleotides are TGTGCCAGCAGCCAGTTACACCTCTCTGGGGCCAACGTCCTGACTTTC.

The chain links TRBV5-6 to TRBJ2-7, with TRBD2 matching over 7 bases. CDR3 length: 14 amino acids. Germline assignment: CDR1 SGHDT and CDR2 YYEEEE. V lost 4 bases, J lost 5 bases, and 9 bases stayed unmatched. Here the CDR3 DNA reads TGTGCCAGCAGCCGGGACGGACTAGATAACGAGCAGTACTTC. This encodes CASSRDGLDNEQYF.

This chain joins TRBV7-2 and TRBJ2-7; tentatively, D is TRBD1 (6 bases). CDR1 and CDR2 (germline): SGHTA, FQGNSA. Trimming left V 5 bases short and J 2 bases short, with 10 bases between. This CDR3 has 13 amino acids. This CDR3 reads CASSREGAYEQYF. For the CDR3, the DNA is TGTGCCAGCAGCAGAGAGGGGGCCTACGAGCAGTACTTC.

This chain uses TRBV5-1 with TRBJ2-5, with D perhaps being TRBD1 or TRBD2 (7 bases each). Germline CDR1 reads SGHRS; CDR2 reads YFSETQ. The CDR3 is 14 residues long. With 6 bases removed from V and 2 bases from J, the gap between germline ends came to 14 bases. The CDR3 protein is CASNPGGVQETQYF. DNA for the CDR3: TGCGCCAGCAACCCAGGGGGGGTTCAAGAGACCCAGTACTTC.

The chain carries TRBV7-9 and TRBJ2-1; D is undetermined. With 5 bases removed from V and 12 bases from J, the gap between germline ends came to 20 bases. The CDR3 length is 14 residues. Germline V gives CDR1 SEHNR, CDR2 FQNEAQ (reference sequence). DNA of the CDR3: TGTGCCAGCAGCCCAGAGTTTCTAACTACGGGGCAGTTCTTC. It is translated as CASSPEFLTTGQFF.

The chain links TRBV5-6 to TRBJ2-2; no clear D gene. Trimming took off 1 base at V and 1 base at J, with 11 bases between the two ends. Per the germline V gene, CDR1 is SGHDT and CDR2 is YYEEEE. The CDR3 has 16 amino acids. CDR3 protein: CASSLIGAGNTGELFF. The CDR3 DNA reads as TGTGCCAGCAGCTTGATTGGAGCAGGGAACACCGGGGAGCTGTTTTTT.

This chain connects TRBV30 to TRBJ2-3; a weak D match, TRBD2 (5 bases). The ends were cut back, 0 bases at V and 4 bases at J, with 11 bases in the middle. Germline V gene data show CDR1 as GTSNPN and CDR2 as SVGIG (reference sequence). The CDR3 consists of 14 residues. CDR3 loop: CAWSVLGYADTQYF. In nucleotides, the CDR3 is TGTGCCTGGAGTGTACTAGGTTACGCAGATACGCAGTATTTT.

The CDR3 loop is CASSPGTASPGNTIYF. CDR3 nucleotide sequence: TGTGCCAGCTCACCAGGGACAGCCAGCCCTGGAAACACCATATATTTT. The chain combines TRBV18 with TRBJ1-3; 7 bases align to TRBD1. V shed 2 bases, J shed 2 bases, and the junction held 6 bases outside the gene matches. This CDR3 has 16 amino acids. From germline, CDR1 is KGHSH and CDR2 LQKENI.

The chain employs TRBV6-6 and TRBJ2-2; 7 nucleotides align to TRBD2. The CDR3 length is 15 residues. Germline V gene sequence: CDR1 MNHNY, CDR2 SVGAGI (reference sequence). J was trimmed by 7 bases and V by 6 bases; bases with no gene match: 11. CDR3 residues: CASRSRTAGDGELFF. The CDR3 DNA reads TGTGCCAGCAGATCCCGGACGGCGGGGGACGGGGAGCTGTTTTTT.

The rearrangement joins TRBV6-6 to TRBJ1-1; D might be TRBD1 (5 bases). There are 14 residues in the CDR3. Per germline, CDR1 MNHNY and CDR2 SVGAGI (reference sequence). Trimming cost V 2 bases and J 1 base, with 8 bases left between them. The CDR3 coding sequence is TGTGCCAGCAGTTACCCCACAGGGAACACTGAAGCTTTCTTT. Its protein product is CASSYPTGNTEAFF.

The rearrangement links TRBV5-1 to TRBJ2-7, with 9 bases identical to TRBD2. The CDR3 extends over 14 amino acids. V shed 6 bases and J 2 bases; nucleotides not matched to a gene: 6. From germline, CDR1 is SGHRS and CDR2 YFSETQ. CDR3 in amino acids: CASTLTSGPYEQYF. CDR3 DNA sequence: TGCGCCAGCACCCTGACTAGCGGCCCCTACGAGCAGTACTTC.

The chain employs TRBV28 and TRBJ2-1; 11 bases align to TRBD1. The CDR3 extends over 15 amino acids. The germline CDR1 and CDR2 sequences are MDHEN and SYDVKM. Losses at the gene ends were 6 bases for V and 6 bases for J; bases not matched to a gene: 7. Here the CDR3 reads CASRPGGTGGNEQFF. The CDR3 region has the DNA TGTGCCAGCAGACCCGGTGGGACAGGGGGCAATGAGCAGTTCTTC.

V usage is TRBV7-2 and J usage is TRBJ1-2; 8 nucleotides line up with TRBD1. The ends lost 5 bases at V and 5 bases at J; junction bases unmatched: 10. CDR1 and CDR2 (germline): SGHTA, FQGNSA. The CDR3 has 15 residues. DNA for the CDR3: TGTGCCAGCAGCGCCTCAGGGGGCGGTCTTTATGGCTACACCTTC. This encodes CASSASGGGLYGYTF.

The chain joins TRBV13 to TRBJ2-1; 10 nucleotides line up with TRBD2. Unmatched junction bases numbered 14, after V lost 5 bases and J lost 10 bases. This CDR3 is built from 16 residues. From germline, CDR1 is PRHDT and CDR2 FYEKMQ (reference sequence). This CDR3 is CASSDPTSGVNREQFF. Written as DNA, the CDR3 is TGTGCCAGCAGCGACCCTACTAGCGGGGTCAACAGGGAGCAGTTCTTC.